This TCR beta chain was sequenced in a study of neoadjuvant anti-PD-1 for oral cavity cancer. Study summary: Non-progressing patients received a fourth nivolumab dose near day 43, then surgery on days 50-56.

As to time point: after neoadjuvant nivolumab, at surgical resection. Cohort: HPV-negative, locally advanced oral cavity squamous cell carcinoma patients. As for this clone: Its specificity is not known.

Study results and caveats: Larger post-treatment preexisting tumor clones tracked with greater tumor shrinkage. With three patients per group, TCR findings need larger cohorts.

V was clipped by 2 bases and J by 3 bases, with 19 bases between them. CDR3 length: 16 residues. Germline lookup yields CDR1 GTSNPN and CDR2 SVGIG (reference sequence). The method was immunoSEQ multiplex PCR; TCRdb's version includes in-frame clones alone and lacks a portion of them. The sample holds tens of thousands of clones, 35% to 40% seen once. The chain couples TRBV30 to TRBJ1-1; no clear D. The TCR sequence derives from a person aged 35-80 years with oral cavity squamous cell carcinoma. The sample here was tumor tissue, taken after nivolumab (anti-PD-1) treatment. DNA for the CDR3: TGTGCCTGGAGTTTGCCCATCCGGACCGGGTACACTGAAGCTTTCTTT. Translating gives CAWSLPIRTGYTEAFF.